The 22 T cell receptor beta chains below were found in one sample sequenced in a study of molecular identifiers for immune sequencing clone quantification. Via MiXCR, TCRdb re-called the PCR reads, giving one row per CDR3 protein. Among about 510,000 distinct CDR3 sequences listed, 20% to 25% were seen once. Sequencing input: naive CD8+ T cells from blood, with Jurkat cell RNA spiked in. As to subset: FACS-sorted CD8+CD4-CCR7+CD45RA+ naive T cells. Receptors originate from a human donor in good health. Some libraries in this study had Jurkat cell RNA spiked in.

As regards this clonotype: A much larger clonotype is one base distant, so this may be a read error. The conserved final phenylalanine or tryptophan is absent from the CDR3, which likely points to a read error. The chain combines TRBV29-1 with TRBJ1-1, with D perhaps TRBD1 (6 bases). The CDR3 covers 13 residues. The germline CDR1 and CDR2 sequences are SQVTM and ANQGSEA. Trimming removed 0 bases at V and 6 bases at J, with 11 bases between. Written as DNA, the CDR3 is TGCAGCGTTGAAGATCGGGGGACACCTGAAGCTTTCCTT. Translated: CSVEDRGTPEAFL.

This chain connects TRBV4-1 to TRBJ2-5, with D perhaps TRBD1 (6 bases). Per germline, CDR1 MGHRA and CDR2 YSYEKL. Trimming cost V 2 bases and J 3 bases, with 13 bases left between them. This CDR3 is 15 amino acids long. In nucleotides, the CDR3 is TGCGCCAGCAGCCAAAGGACAGTTGGGGAAGAGACCCAGTACTTC. Translation: CASSQRTVGEETQYF.

V gene TRBV20-1 combines with J gene TRBJ2-7, with D tentatively TRBD1 (6 bases). V lost 6 bases and J lost 1, with 16 bases in between. This CDR3 has 14 amino acids. CDR1 is DFQATT, CDR2 SNEGSKA, per germline (reference sequence). CDR3 nucleotides: TGCAGTGCAATTGAGGACAGAGATTCCTACGAGCAGTACTTC. It codes for CSAIEDRDSYEQYF.

This clonotype was seen a handful of times. The chain employs TRBV7-6 and TRBJ1-4; TRBD1 matches at 10 bases. Germline loops: CDR1 SGHVS, CDR2 FNYEAQ. J gave up 0 bases and V 1 base, and 2 bases lay outside the gene matches. The length of the CDR3 is 17 residues. As DNA, the CDR3 is TGTGCCAGCAGCTTAGGGACAGGGGGAACAACTAATGAAAAACTGTTTTTT. This encodes CASSLGTGGTTNEKLFF.

With respect to this clonotype: The junction does not match germline at one end; this may be a read error. The J gene is TRBJ2-1, the V gene TRBV27, with D uncertain. Looked up from germline, CDR1 is MNHEY and CDR2 is SMNVEV (reference sequence). CDR3 length: 14 amino acids. The chain's CDR3 is CTSRVVGSYNEQFF. The CDR3 DNA reads as TGTACCAGTCGGGTAGTGGGCTCCTACAATGAGCAGTTCTTC.

Many counts were recorded for this clonotype. The chain uses TRBV30 and TRBJ2-1, with 11 bases fitting TRBD2. The CDR3 contains 13 residues. Germline CDR1 and CDR2: GTSNPN and SVGIG (reference sequence). Losses at the gene ends were 4 bases for V and 5 bases for J; bases not matched to a gene: 1. The CDR3 DNA reads as TGTGCCTGGAAACTAGCGGGGGACAATGAGCAGTTCTTC. It codes for CAWKLAGDNEQFF.

This clonotype has more than one count but fewer than ten. The gene calls are TRBV13 and TRBJ2-5; 7 nucleotides line up with TRBD1. The ends lost 5 bases at V and 5 bases at J; junction bases unmatched: 8. CDR3 length: 14 residues. Germline V lookup: CDR1 PRHDT, CDR2 FYEKMQ (reference sequence). DNA for the CDR3: TGTGCCAGCAGCGGAAACGCAGGGGGTGAGACCCAGTACTTC. It codes for CASSGNAGGETQYF. The variable domain in full, with the rest retrieved from reference TRBV13 and TRBJ2-5, is AAGVIQSPRHLIKEKRETATLKCYPIPRHDTVYWYQQGPGQDPQFLISFYEKMQSDKGSIPDRFSAQQFSDYHSELNMSSLELGDSALYFCASSGNAGGETQYFGPGTRLLVL.

This clonotype was recorded a few times. The chain employs TRBV4-1 and TRBJ2-5; D perhaps matches TRBD1 (6 bases). Deletions cut 0 bases from V and 3 bases from J, with 8 bases between. The CDR3 spans 14 residues. CDR1 is MGHRA and CDR2 is YSYEKL in the germline V gene. The CDR3 is CASSQDPGEETQYF. In nucleotides, the CDR3 is TGCGCCAGCAGCCAAGATCCAGGGGAAGAGACCCAGTACTTC.

The genes are TRBV7-9 and TRBJ2-1, with a tentative D call TRBD2 (6 bases). Germline CDR1 reads SEHNR; CDR2 reads FQNEAQ (reference sequence). Trimming stripped 1 base from V and 6 bases from J, with 13 bases between. CDR3 length: 15 residues. In nucleotides, the CDR3 is TGTGCCAGCAGCTTAGGACCCGCGGGGCCCAATGAGCAGTTCTTC. This sequence encodes CASSLGPAGPNEQFF. The full variable domain, rest sourced from reference TRBV7-9 and TRBJ2-1, is DTGVSQNPRHKITKRGQNVTFRCDPISEHNRLYWYRQTLGQGPEFLTYFQNEAQLEKSRLLSDRFSAERPKGSFSTLEIQRTEQGDSAMYLCASSLGPAGPNEQFFGPGTRLTVL.

The chain combines TRBV27 with TRBJ1-1, with D possibly matching TRBD1 (5 bases). The germline gives CDR1 MNHEY, CDR2 SMNVEV (reference sequence). The CDR3 has 13 residues. The germline V and J ends were trimmed by 2 bases and 3 bases, with 7 bases remaining between them. Here the CDR3 reads CASSLRQYTEAFF. The CDR3 DNA follows: TGTGCCAGCAGTTTAAGACAGTACACTGAAGCTTTCTTT.

As regards this clonotype: The conserved phenylalanine or tryptophan normally closing the CDR3 is absent here, so this likely arose from a read error. The V and J genes are TRBV20-1 and TRBJ1-1, with 9 positions matching TRBD1. J gave up 0 bases and V 2 bases, and 10 bases lay outside the gene matches. Germline V gene data show CDR1 as DFQATT and CDR2 as SNEGSKA (reference sequence). The CDR3 runs to 17 residues. The CDR3: CSARSGQGNLLNTEAFL. The CDR3 nucleotides are TGCAGTGCTAGATCGGGACAGGGCAACCTCCTGAACACTGAAGCTTTCCTT.

This clonotype came up many times. V and J are TRBV19 and TRBJ1-5; 9 bases align to TRBD1. CDR3 size: 14 residues. Germline values: CDR1 LNHDA, CDR2 SQIVND (reference sequence). V shed 3 bases and J 7 bases; nucleotides not matched to a gene: 4. The CDR3 coding sequence is TGTGCCAGTAGTATGATGGGGACAGGGCAGCCCCAGCATTTT. Translated, it gives CASSMMGTGQPQHF. Complete variable domain (other parts from reference TRBV19 and TRBJ1-5): DGGITQSPKYLFRKEGQNVTLSCEQNLNHDAMYWYRQDPGQGLRLIYYSQIVNDFQKGDIAEGYSVSREKKESFPLTVTSAQKNPTAFYLCASSMMGTGQPQHFGDGTRLSIL.

The chain recombines TRBV6-6 with TRBJ2-1, with D possibly being TRBD1 or TRBD2 (5 bases each). Germline CDR1 reads MNHNY; CDR2 reads SVGAGI (reference sequence). The CDR3 runs 15 residues. Trimming left V 6 bases short and J 4 bases short, with 16 bases between. As DNA, the CDR3 is TGTGCCAGCAGCCGGGACGAGCCGGGGTACAATGAGCAGTTCTTC. This encodes CASSRDEPGYNEQFF.

Many counts were recorded for this clonotype. V is TRBV6-2 or TRBV6-3 and J is TRBJ1-1; a weak D match, TRBD1 (6 bases). The CDR3 is 14 residues long. V lost 6 bases and J 5 bases, leaving 16 bases between the germline ends. Per germline, CDR1 MNHEY and CDR2 SVGEGT. CDR3 DNA sequence: TGTGCCAGCAGCGTGGGGGGCCCGGGGACTGAAGCTTTCTTT. Its protein is CASSVGGPGTEAFF.

The CDR3 here is CAWSGLAGEQYF. The CDR3 nucleotides read TGTGCCTGGAGTGGACTAGCGGGCGAGCAGTACTTC. V and J are TRBV30 and TRBJ2-7, with 10 bases aligning to TRBD2. Germline values: CDR1 GTSNPN, CDR2 SVGIG (reference sequence). The trim removed 1 base at V and 6 bases at J, leaving 0 bases unmatched. CDR3 size: 12 residues. The whole variable domain, filled in from reference TRBV30 and TRBJ2-7, reads SQTIHQWPATLVQPVGSPLSLECTVEGTSNPNLYWYRQAAGRGLQLLFYSVGIGQISSEVPQNLSASRPQDRQFILSSKKLLLSDSGFYLCAWSGLAGEQYFGPGTRLTVT.

This clonotype has at least ten counts. The chain recombines TRBV7-3 with TRBJ2-5; a possible D gene is TRBD1 (6 bases). Looked up from germline, CDR1 is SGHTA and CDR2 is FQGTGA. The V end was cut by 5 bases, the J end by 2 bases, with 15 bases between. CDR3 length equals 15 residues. The DNA for the CDR3 is TGTGCCAGCAGCCCGGGACACCTTCGACAAGAGACCCAGTACTTC. This gives the protein CASSPGHLRQETQYF.

This clonotype has a count of ten or more. The chain recombines TRBV20-1 with TRBJ2-5; TRBD2 aligns across 14 bases. The CDR3 spans 20 residues. Germline V CDR1 and CDR2: DFQATT, SNEGSKA (reference sequence). The V segment lost 3 bases and the J segment 4 bases; nucleotides outside the gene matches: 19. CDR3 amino acids: CSASPLPGLAGAERGETQYF. The CDR3 nucleotides read TGCAGTGCTAGTCCGCTCCCGGGACTAGCGGGAGCAGAAAGGGGAGAGACCCAGTACTTC.

The chain couples TRBV5-6 to TRBJ2-7, with TRBD2 matching over 7 bases. Germline values: CDR1 SGHDT, CDR2 YYEEEE. The V gene end was trimmed by 1 base and the J gene end by 6 bases; junction bases not matched to a gene: 1. This CDR3 has 12 residues. CDR3 in amino acids: CASSLIAGEQYF. For the CDR3, the DNA is TGTGCCAGCAGCTTGATAGCGGGCGAGCAGTACTTC.

A word on this clonotype: A read error may be the cause here, since a much bigger clone is one base away. The chain links TRBV12-3 or TRBV12-4 to TRBJ2-2; D might be TRBD2 (5 bases). This CDR3 has 16 amino acids. CDR3 residues: CVSSLDVGMNTGELFF. CDR3 nucleotides: TGTGTCAGCAGTTTAGATGTCGGGATGAACACCGGGGAGCTGTTTTTT.

The rearrangement links TRBV3-1 to TRBJ1-5; D not certain. This CDR3 comprises 14 residues. Trimming left V 1 base short and J 1 base short, with 5 bases between. Germline-derived CDR1 and CDR2 are LGHDT and YNNKEL (reference sequence). The CDR3 DNA is TGTGCCAGCAGCCAAGTCCAAAGCAATCAGCCCCAGCATTTT. Its protein product is CASSQVQSNQPQHF. The entire variable domain, with the rest obtained from reference TRBV3-1 and TRBJ1-5, is as follows: DTAVSQTPKYLVTQMGNDKSIKCEQNLGHDTMYWYKQDSKKFLKIMFSYNNKELIINETVPNRFSPKSPDKAHLNLHINSLELGDSAVYFCASSQVQSNQPQHFGDGTRLSIL.

Only a few counts were recorded for this clonotype. This sequence joins TRBV19 and TRBJ1-4, with 7 bases identical to TRBD1. V shed 3 bases, J shed 13 bases, and the junction held 5 bases outside the gene matches. This CDR3 has 12 residues. Looked up from germline, CDR1 is LNHDA and CDR2 is SQIVND (reference sequence). DNA of the CDR3: TGTGCCAGTAGTATCAGACAGGGAGGACTGTTTTTT. Amino acids: CASSIRQGGLFF.

This clonotype was seen more than once but under ten times. This chain connects TRBV27 to TRBJ1-5; D gene uncertain. Germline CDR1 is MNHEY and CDR2 is SMNVEV (reference sequence). The CDR3 is 13 amino acids. The germline V and J ends were trimmed by 4 bases and 9 bases, with 13 bases remaining between them. The CDR3 reads CASSSGPGWPQHF. Here the CDR3 DNA reads TGTGCCAGCAGTTCCGGTCCGGGATGGCCCCAGCATTTT.